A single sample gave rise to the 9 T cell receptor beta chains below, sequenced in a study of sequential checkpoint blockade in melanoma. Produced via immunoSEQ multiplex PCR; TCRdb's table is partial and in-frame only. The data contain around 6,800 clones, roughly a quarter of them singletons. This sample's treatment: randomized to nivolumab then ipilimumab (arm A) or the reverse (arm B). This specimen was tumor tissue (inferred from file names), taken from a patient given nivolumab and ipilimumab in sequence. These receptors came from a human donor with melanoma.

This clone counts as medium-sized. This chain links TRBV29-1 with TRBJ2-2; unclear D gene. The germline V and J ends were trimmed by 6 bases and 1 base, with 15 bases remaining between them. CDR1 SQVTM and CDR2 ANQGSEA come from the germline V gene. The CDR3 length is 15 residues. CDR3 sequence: CSVRPGVGNTGELFF. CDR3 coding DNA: TGCAGCGTCCGTCCGGGTGTAGGGAACACCGGGGAGCTGTTTTTT.

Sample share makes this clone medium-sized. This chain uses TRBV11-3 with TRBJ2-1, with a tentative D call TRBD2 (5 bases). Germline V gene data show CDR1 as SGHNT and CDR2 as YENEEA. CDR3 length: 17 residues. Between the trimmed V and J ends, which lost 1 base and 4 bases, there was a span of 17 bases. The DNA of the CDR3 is TGTGCCAGCAGCTTAGTCGGTGCTAGCCGGGAATACAATGAGCAGTTCTTC. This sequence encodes CASSLVGASREYNEQFF.

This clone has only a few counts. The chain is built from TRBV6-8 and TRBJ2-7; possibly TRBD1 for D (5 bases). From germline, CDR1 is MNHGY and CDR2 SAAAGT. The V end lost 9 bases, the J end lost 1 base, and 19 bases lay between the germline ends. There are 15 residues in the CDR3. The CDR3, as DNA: TGTGCCAGTCAAAGGGGCCCATCGCCGTCCTACGAGCAGTACGTC. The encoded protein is CASQRGPSPSYEQYV.

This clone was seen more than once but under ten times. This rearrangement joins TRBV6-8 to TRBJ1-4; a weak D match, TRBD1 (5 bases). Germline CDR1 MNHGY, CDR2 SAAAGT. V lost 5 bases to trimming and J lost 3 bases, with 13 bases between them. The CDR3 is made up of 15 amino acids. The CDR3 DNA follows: TGTGCCAGCAGTATCCAGGGTGCGGCTAATGAAAAACTGTTTTTT. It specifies CASSIQGAANEKLFF.

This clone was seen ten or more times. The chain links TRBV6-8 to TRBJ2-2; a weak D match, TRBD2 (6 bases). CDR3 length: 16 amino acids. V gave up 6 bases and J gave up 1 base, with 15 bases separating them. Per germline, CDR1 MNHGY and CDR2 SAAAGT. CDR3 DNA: TGTGCCAGCAGCCCACCCGACGGGGGGAACACCGGGGAGCTGTTTTTT. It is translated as CASSPPDGGNTGELFF.

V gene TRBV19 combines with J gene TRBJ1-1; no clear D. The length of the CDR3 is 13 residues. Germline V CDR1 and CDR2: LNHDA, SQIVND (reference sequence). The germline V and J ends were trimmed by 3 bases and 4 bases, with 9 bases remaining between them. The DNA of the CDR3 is TGTGCCAGTAGTATCGGGCCAGGCACTGAAGCTTTCTTT. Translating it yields CASSIGPGTEAFF.

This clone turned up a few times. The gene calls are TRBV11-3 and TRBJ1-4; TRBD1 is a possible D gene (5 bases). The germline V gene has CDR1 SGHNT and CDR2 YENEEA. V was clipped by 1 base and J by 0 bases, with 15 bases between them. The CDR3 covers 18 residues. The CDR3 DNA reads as TGTGCCAGCAGCTTAGGGCAGGGAAGTTCGGCAACTAATGAAAAACTGTTTTTT. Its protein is CASSLGQGSSATNEKLFF.

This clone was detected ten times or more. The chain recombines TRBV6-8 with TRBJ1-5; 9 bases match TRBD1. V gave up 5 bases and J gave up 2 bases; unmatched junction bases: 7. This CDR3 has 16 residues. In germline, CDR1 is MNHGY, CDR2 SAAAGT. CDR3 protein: CASSNQRQGGNQPQHF. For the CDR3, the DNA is TGTGCCAGCAGTAACCAAAGACAGGGGGGCAATCAGCCCCAGCATTTT.

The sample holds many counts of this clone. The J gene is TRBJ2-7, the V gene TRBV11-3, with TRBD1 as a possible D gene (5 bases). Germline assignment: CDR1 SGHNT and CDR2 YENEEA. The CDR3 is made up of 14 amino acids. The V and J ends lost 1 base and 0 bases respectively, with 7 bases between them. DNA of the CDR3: TGTGCCAGCAGCTTAGGGGGCGCCTCCTACGAGCAGTACGTC. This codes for CASSLGGASYEQYV.